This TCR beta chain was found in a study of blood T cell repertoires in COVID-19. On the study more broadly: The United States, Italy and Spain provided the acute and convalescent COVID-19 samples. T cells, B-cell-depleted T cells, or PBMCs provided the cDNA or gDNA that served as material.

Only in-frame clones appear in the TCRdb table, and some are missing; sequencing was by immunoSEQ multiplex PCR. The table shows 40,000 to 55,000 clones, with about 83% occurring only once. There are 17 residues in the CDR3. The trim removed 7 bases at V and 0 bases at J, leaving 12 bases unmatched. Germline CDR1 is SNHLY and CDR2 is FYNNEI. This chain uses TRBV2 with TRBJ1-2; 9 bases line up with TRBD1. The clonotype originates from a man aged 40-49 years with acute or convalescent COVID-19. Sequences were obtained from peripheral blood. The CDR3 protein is CASILDRGPPANYGYTF. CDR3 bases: TGTGCCAGCATCCTGGACAGGGGTCCCCCTGCTAACTATGGCTACACCTTC.